Listed below are T cell receptor beta chains from one sample, sequenced in a study of beta chain features in type 1 diabetes. Using immunoSEQ multiplex PCR, the repertoire was profiled, and TCRdb retains in-frame clones only, with some absent. This table has more than 60,000 clones, approximately 62% appearing once. Sample: Tregs from blood. The receptors derive from a woman between 18 and 30 years old in good health. CDR3s include the opening cysteine and the closing phenylalanine or tryptophan. Expanded clones get a size class; other rows say once, few or many, or leave the size out.

v_call	clone_size	j_call	cdr3_aa
TRBV6-1	-	TRBJ1-2	CASSHDGGYTF
TRBV6-5	-	TRBJ2-3	CASRIAGAHTQYF
TRBV4-2	-	TRBJ1-4	CASSQGQGTTNEKLFF
TRBV5-1	-	TRBJ1-3	CASSRLGSGNTIYF
TRBV5-1	-	TRBJ1-1	CASAGGARNTEAFF
TRBV5-1	few	TRBJ2-3	CASSPDRGTDTQYF
TRBV29-1	once	TRBJ1-1	CSVGRQGRGTEAFF
TRBV4-3	-	TRBJ2-7	CASSQGSGFFSYEQYF
TRBV20-1	-	TRBJ1-2	CSASGGAGYTF
TRBV4-2	-	TRBJ2-7	CASSQGPGLAGAEQYF
TRBV5-1	-	TRBJ2-2	CASSRLVLAGNTGELFF
TRBV4-1	-	TRBJ2-1	CASRGPGQGPNEQFF
TRBV19	few	TRBJ1-3	CASRSRGPSGNTIYF
TRBV27	-	TRBJ2-7	CASSPGWGRLRSSSYEQYF
TRBV2	-	TRBJ2-3	CASRKGLASTDTQYF
TRBV7-2	-	TRBJ1-5	CASSQGRTGEPQHF
TRBV11-1	few	TRBJ2-3	CASSPGGGRRTDTQYF
TRBV29-1	-	TRBJ1-1	CSGRTLQGTEAFF
TRBV7-2	-	TRBJ2-2	CASSLWHHTGELFF
TRBV7-9	few	TRBJ2-5	CASSLSGVETQYF
TRBV19	-	TRBJ1-5	CASSPRTGGSNQPQHF
TRBV7-2	-	-	CASSLTVAYEQYF
TRBV15	few	TRBJ2-4	CATSRDLNIQYF
TRBV21-1	-	TRBJ1-1	CASSLLGGGDTEAFF
TRBV19	-	TRBJ1-6	CASSIAAGGVYNSPLHF
TRBV7-2	-	TRBJ1-2	CASEGAEGYTF
TRBV9	-	TRBJ2-5	CASSPRTSGETQYF
TRBV10-1	-	TRBJ2-2	CASSGLAGTGELFF
TRBV5-1	-	TRBJ1-4	CASSLVDGEFEKLFF
TRBV5-8	once	TRBJ1-3	CASSFQISGNTIYF
TRBV18	many	TRBJ1-3	CASSSMGQRGDTIYF
TRBV30	-	TRBJ1-2	CAWSVRRDLGYTF
TRBV30	-	TRBJ1-5	CAWSQRDSAFYSNQPQHF
TRBV5-1	-	TRBJ2-2	CASHRNTGELFF
TRBV30	-	TRBJ1-1	CAWSVLSTGEAFF
TRBV7-9	few	TRBJ2-1	CASSLAGTGGKNEQFF
TRBV21-1	-	TRBJ2-3	CASSNPGTSGRARTDTQYF
TRBV7-2	-	TRBJ2-1	CASSIDRRYEQFF
TRBV7-2	-	TRBJ2-3	CASSLAAGPGDTQYF
TRBV11-2	few	TRBJ2-7	CASSWGTGGLYEQYF
TRBV6-6	-	TRBJ2-1	CASTRDRGFLNEQFF
TRBV7-3	-	TRBJ2-1	CASSLGTSGGNEQFF
TRBV5-1	-	TRBJ2-2	CASSMGQAGELFF
TRBV7-9	few	TRBJ1-5	CASSLDTQPQHF
TRBV5-1	-	TRBJ1-5	CASSLGSPNQPQHF
TRBV6-5	-	TRBJ2-7	CASSYSYRGSSEQYF
TRBV5-6	-	TRBJ2-5	CASTNPGTGQETQYF
TRBV28	-	TRBJ1-2	CASSSPRGGNYGYTF
TRBV30	-	TRBJ2-1	CAHTPSGRRNEQFF
TRBV2	-	TRBJ1-1	CASSLRTANTEAFF
TRBV5-1	-	TRBJ2-4	CASSLDSSLGIQYF
TRBV30	few	TRBJ1-1	CAWSGAMNTEAFF
TRBV5-1	-	TRBJ2-1	CASSPTGVGYNEQFF
TRBV5-4	-	TRBJ1-1	CASSQTALNTEAFF
TRBV6-5	-	TRBJ2-1	CASKSGTYNEQFF
TRBV5-1	-	TRBJ1-1	CASSSGTGPEAFF
TRBV7-9	-	TRBJ2-2	CASSGSGTANTGELFF
TRBV6-1	-	TRBJ2-3	CASSGQRGGTDTQYF
TRBV11-2	-	TRBJ2-7	CASSPFHEQYF